One sample yielded the 18 T cell receptor beta chains listed below, sequenced in a study of T cell repertoires in cytomegalovirus infection. These receptors have no known antigen. MiXCR, run by TCRdb on the reads, gives a single entry per CDR3 protein. The sample holds about 830,000 distinct CDR3 sequences, approximately 30% seen once. Material: cultured CD8+ T cells from PBMCs, obtained from culture after CMV antigen stimulation. The origin of the receptors is a human donor in good health (CMV status not recorded). Some clones in this sample may be carry-over from other donors' samples.

The chain joins TRBV12-5 to TRBJ2-1; 7 positions agree with TRBD1. Germline V gene data show CDR1 as LGHNT and CDR2 as FRNRAP. Trimming at V came to 1 base and at J to 3 bases, leaving 3 bases not matched to a gene. CDR3 length equals 15 residues. CDR3 in DNA: TGTGCTAGTGGTTTGGGGGGACAGATCTACAATGAGCAGTTCTTC. It yields the protein CASGLGGQIYNEQFF.

V is TRBV6-6 and J is TRBJ1-1; D is undetermined. Germline V gene data show CDR1 as MNHNY and CDR2 as SVGAGI (reference sequence). The CDR3 runs to 15 residues. V was trimmed by 1 base and J by 2 bases, leaving 11 bases between them. Here the CDR3 DNA reads TGTGCCAGCAGTTACTATAGGGTCCCAAACACTGAAGCTTTCTTT. Its translation is CASSYYRVPNTEAFF.

The chain employs TRBV20-1 and TRBJ2-5; tentative D call: TRBD1 (6 bases). This CDR3 region has 14 residues. Germline CDR1 is DFQATT and CDR2 is SNEGSKA (reference sequence). CDR3 sequence: CRALGQNYQETQYF. The CDR3 bases are TGCAGAGCTCTCGGACAGAACTACCAAGAGACCCAGTACTTC.

A few counts support this clonotype. This chain links TRBV4-3 with TRBJ2-3; TRBD2 matches 7 bases. This CDR3 is built from 16 residues. Trimming cost V 1 base and J 2 bases; bases outside gene matches: 6. The germline V gene encodes CDR1 LGHNA and CDR2 YSLEER. CDR3 bases: TGCGCCAGCAGCCAAGGGCTAGCGGTTTTCACAGATACGCAGTATTTT. It translates to CASSQGLAVFTDTQYF.

Many counts were recorded for this clonotype. V and J are TRBV12-3 or TRBV12-4 and TRBJ1-1; tentatively, D is TRBD1 (6 bases). Trimming shortened V by 6 bases and J by 1 base, and 12 bases separated the two germline ends. The CDR3 sequence is 14 residues long. The CDR3 DNA reads TGTGCCAGCAGCCCGGGGGGGGCGAACACTGAAGCTTTCTTT. This translates into CASSPGGANTEAFF.

This clonotype was seen a handful of times. The DNA of the CDR3 is TGTGCCAGCAGTGCCTCATGGGGCAGGGGGCCCTACTATGGCTACACCTTC. Translating it yields CASSASWGRGPYYGYTF. The chain joins TRBV25-1 to TRBJ1-2; 8 bases agree with TRBD1. V shed 4 bases and J 3 bases; nucleotides not matched to a gene: 13. The CDR3 covers 17 residues. Germline lookup yields CDR1 MGHDK and CDR2 SYGVNS.

This clonotype has just one count. J is TRBJ1-4 and V is TRBV9; 7 bases match TRBD1. The CDR3 loop spans 15 amino acids. Germline lookup yields CDR1 SGDLS and CDR2 YYNGEE. V gave up 0 bases and J gave up 6 bases; unmatched junction bases: 5. The CDR3 loop is CASSVGPGQYEKLFF. The CDR3 DNA follows: TGTGCCAGCAGCGTAGGGCCGGGACAGTATGAAAAACTGTTTTTT.

J is TRBJ2-5 and V is TRBV6-1; the D gene could be TRBD1 or TRBD2 (5 bases each). The CDR3 is 16 amino acids. V lost 6 bases and J 5 bases, leaving 22 bases between the germline ends. Germline CDR1 is MNHNS and CDR2 is SASEGT. For the CDR3, the DNA is TGTGCCAGCAGCCCGAACCCAACGGTCAGGGAGGAGACCCAGTACTTC. Protein sequence: CASSPNPTVREETQYF.

In its sample, this clonotype was seen a few times. This chain joins TRBV6-2 or TRBV6-3 and TRBJ1-2; 9 bases map to TRBD1. With 0 bases clipped from V and 8 bases from J, the junction kept 16 bases outside the gene matches. The CDR3 loop spans 18 amino acids. Looked up from germline, CDR1 is MNHEY and CDR2 is SVGEGT. CDR3 region: CASSYSVLEDRGLLGYTF. The CDR3 coding sequence is TGTGCCAGCAGTTACTCGGTTCTGGAGGACAGGGGACTATTAGGCTACACCTTC.

V is TRBV6-2 or TRBV6-3 and J is TRBJ2-7; tentative D call: TRBD1 (6 bases). The V end was cut by 4 bases, the J end by 7 bases, with 20 bases between. The CDR3 extends over 15 amino acids. Germline CDR1 is MNHEY and CDR2 is SVGEGT. CDR3 DNA: TGTGCCAGCAGTTCCCGGGACAAGACAATCGGGGAGCAGTACGTC. Encoded protein: CASSSRDKTIGEQYV.

The chain couples TRBV28 to TRBJ1-2; TRBD1 agrees at 7 bases. V lost 10 bases, J lost 0 bases, and 11 bases stayed unmatched. Germline CDR1 MDHEN, CDR2 SYDVKM. This CDR3 contains 15 residues. DNA for the CDR3: TGTGCCACCCGACCCCACAGGGGAGCTAACTATGGCTACACCTTC. Its protein is CATRPHRGANYGYTF.

V is TRBV4-1 and J is TRBJ2-7, with 10 bases lining up with TRBD2. CDR1 and CDR2 from the germline V gene are MGHRA and YSYEKL. V shed 3 bases and J 3 bases; nucleotides not matched to a gene: 5. This CDR3 contains 15 residues. The CDR3 DNA follows: TGCGCCAGCAGCCAGAGGAGCGGGGGGGTCTACGAGCAGTACGTC. It is translated as CASSQRSGGVYEQYV.

V usage is TRBV4-1 and J usage is TRBJ2-7, with D perhaps being TRBD1 or TRBD2 (6 bases each). The CDR3 loop spans 14 amino acids. The V end was cut by 0 bases, the J end by 6 bases, with 12 bases between. Germline V CDR1 and CDR2: MGHRA, YSYEKL. Here the CDR3 reads CASSQDSGGSEQYF. In DNA, the CDR3 is TGCGCCAGCAGCCAAGATTCCGGGGGCTCCGAGCAGTACTTC.

The chain's CDR3 is CASSEKINEQFF. Here the CDR3 DNA reads TGTGCCAGCAGTGAAAAAATCAATGAGCAGTTCTTC. The chain carries TRBV6-1 and TRBJ2-1; D is unclear. This CDR3 has 12 amino acids. V lost 2 bases and J lost 6, with 5 bases in between. Looked up from germline, CDR1 is MNHNS and CDR2 is SASEGT.

The chain recombines TRBV27 with TRBJ2-5; TRBD1 or TRBD2 may be the D gene (5 bases each). Per the germline V gene, CDR1 is MNHEY and CDR2 is SMNVEV (reference sequence). The CDR3 loop spans 14 amino acids. V was shortened by 3 bases and J by 2 bases, with 10 bases between the two germline ends. Written as DNA, the CDR3 is TGTGCCAGCAGTTTCTCGGGGCCTCAAGAGACCCAGTACTTC. Translating gives CASSFSGPQETQYF.

A few counts support this clonotype. The rearrangement joins TRBV15 to TRBJ1-3; no firm D call. Trimming removed 2 bases at V and 0 bases at J, with 11 bases between. The CDR3 covers 16 residues. Germline-derived CDR1 and CDR2 are LNHNV and YYDKDF (reference sequence). CDR3 protein: CATSRTQSSSGNTIYF. DNA for the CDR3: TGTGCCACCAGCAGAACCCAGAGTAGCTCTGGAAACACCATATATTTT.

The chain recombines TRBV27 with TRBJ1-1; unclear D gene. The CDR3 has 14 residues. The germline gives CDR1 MNHEY, CDR2 SMNVEV (reference sequence). Trimming stripped 6 bases from V and 1 base from J, with 12 bases between. The CDR3 DNA reads as TGTGCCAGCAGCCCCGGACTGGAGAACACTGAAGCTTTCTTT. Protein: CASSPGLENTEAFF.

Remarks on this clonotype: A much larger clone lies one base from this, so it may be a read error. This sequence joins TRBV24-1 and TRBJ2-2; D is unresolved. CDR1 and CDR2 (germline): KGHDR, SFDVKD. Trimming took off 9 bases at V and 0 bases at J, with 7 bases between the two ends. The CDR3 runs 13 residues. CDR3 nucleotide sequence: TGTGCCACCGAGGAGACGAACACCGGGGAGCTGTTTTTT. This translates into CATEETNTGELFF.